Sequencing of this TCR beta chain was carried out in a study of T cells expressing NK-cell markers. Per the germline V gene, CDR1 is LNHDA and CDR2 is SQIVND (reference sequence). This CDR3 is 15 amino acids long. TCRdb reworked the 5' RACE reads into one entry per CDR3 protein, no DNA. This sample carries 400,000 to 550,000 distinct CDR3 sequences, with roughly 7.2% going to the ten biggest clones. The sample taken for sequencing was blood T cells: a sorted CD56 or NKG2C T cell subset, CD4+ or CD8+ T cells, or bulk PBMC T cells (not recorded which). The source of this sequence is a woman aged 18 to 75 in good health. This chain links TRBV19 with TRBJ2-3; the D call from TCRdb, TRBD2, cannot be confirmed without DNA. CDR3 protein: CASSILGESTDTQYF.